Listed below are T cell receptor beta chains from one sample, sequenced in a study of cytomegalovirus exposure and HLA in healthy donors. Data came from immunoSEQ multiplex PCR; TCRdb stores just in-frame clones and leaves some out. The sample yields some 210,000 clones, about 85% seen once. Input material: PBMCs. The receptors stem from a woman between 45 and 65 years old in good health and CMV-seropositive. CDR3s leave out the opening cysteine and the closing phenylalanine or tryptophan.

TRBV5-1 | ASSPQGMSNEKLF
TRBV10-3 | ATTGTENIQY
TRBV10-1 | ASSEFPSGSPLH
TRBV28 | ASSYVGRGNPNNEQF
TRBV7-8 | ASSSNFPRRDYGYT
TRBV4-1 | ASSQEGSGGVNEQF
TRBV6-6 | ASSGAGGSYEQY
TRBV19 | ASSLAASGYNEQF
TRBV29-1 | SVERQGDGYT
TRBV19 | ASSPGGYTEAF
TRBV29-1 | SYGGVDTQY
TRBV5-6 | ASSRDRGYEQY
TRBV11-2 | ASSLGVEYEQY
TRBV5-4 | ASSSDYRGPTAQY
TRBV12-5 | ASSPGSYGYT
TRBV10-2 | ASNKGLAGGLYEQY
TRBV19 | ASRKFGQGEQF
TRBV7-3 | ASSLNGVTDTQY
TRBV30 | AWSLRVGEKLF
TRBV29-1 | SVTGIAEAF
TRBV28 | ASRSPGQGFEQY
TRBV5-4 | ASSDARDRDQPQH
TRBV6-5 | ASSYPDSYEQY
TRBV29-1 | SVYTGGIEKLF
TRBV4-3 | ASSHATSYNSPLH
TRBV2 | ASSGPLTSGGPGETQY
TRBV7-3 | ASSFREGGTQY